This TCR beta chain was obtained from a study of T-cell reconstitution after alpha-beta-depleted transplantation in children listed by TCRdb under 2016. Regarding the research as a whole: Using TCR repertoire profiling, the study followed T-cell immune reconstitution in a quantitative way in children after TCRalphabeta/CD19-depleted allogeneic hematopoietic cell transplantation. Broad study findings and their caveats: In some patients, the high TCRbeta diversity seen at day 60 was put down to recipient T cells and intrathymic progenitors that had survived conditioning. The apparently early alphabetaT-cell count recovery about two months after transplant was reportedly dependent on only several hundred rapidly expanded clones derived from non-depleted graft cells. Hyperexpanded clone frequencies declined over subsequent months; after one year, T-cell counts and TCRbeta diversity were mostly attributed to newly produced T cells.

The intended sense of this specimen's treatment or condition label: allogeneic hematopoietic cell transplantation with graft depleted of TCRalphabeta T cells and CD19 B cells. The children who served as transplant recipients had been given grafts of TCRalphabeta/CD19-depleted allogeneic hematopoietic cells. Receptor amplification or capture employed PCR. Sequencer: Illumina HiSeq 2500. TCR library preparation used molecular barcoding, with unique molecular identifiers applied to normalize quantification of the TCRbeta repertoire. TCRdb reanalyzed the raw reads on its own, using fastp at Q25 for trimming and MiXCR for clone calling, and kept in-frame beta chains. Each CDR3 protein gets just one entry, which takes the most common genes and DNA from the rows behind it. This sample lists about 460,000 distinct CDR3 sequences; roughly a tenth were detected once. The ten largest account for roughly 2% of the sample.

Trimming costs V 3 bases and J 5 bases, and their ends lie 14 bases apart. For CDR1 and CDR2, the germline V gene lists SGHRS and YFSETQ. The CDR3, from cysteine to phenylalanine, totals 14 residues. Here the CDR3 DNA is all that survives: 42 bases in frame from base 1. This clonotype was seen at least ten times. Its antigen is unknown. It has no much larger one-base neighbor in the sample; base qualities were not kept. The source of this sequence is a child younger than 10 with inherited bone marrow failure, due to receive a stem cell transplant. This material consisted of PBMCs, taken before TCRalphabeta/CD19-depleted stem cell transplant. The sequence links TRBV5-1 to TRBJ2-5, and TRBD2 may be the D gene, going by 6 matching bases. CDR3 loop: CASSYRLDWETQYF. The sequence in DNA is TGCGCCAGCAGCTACCGACTAGACTGGGAGACCCAGTACTTC.